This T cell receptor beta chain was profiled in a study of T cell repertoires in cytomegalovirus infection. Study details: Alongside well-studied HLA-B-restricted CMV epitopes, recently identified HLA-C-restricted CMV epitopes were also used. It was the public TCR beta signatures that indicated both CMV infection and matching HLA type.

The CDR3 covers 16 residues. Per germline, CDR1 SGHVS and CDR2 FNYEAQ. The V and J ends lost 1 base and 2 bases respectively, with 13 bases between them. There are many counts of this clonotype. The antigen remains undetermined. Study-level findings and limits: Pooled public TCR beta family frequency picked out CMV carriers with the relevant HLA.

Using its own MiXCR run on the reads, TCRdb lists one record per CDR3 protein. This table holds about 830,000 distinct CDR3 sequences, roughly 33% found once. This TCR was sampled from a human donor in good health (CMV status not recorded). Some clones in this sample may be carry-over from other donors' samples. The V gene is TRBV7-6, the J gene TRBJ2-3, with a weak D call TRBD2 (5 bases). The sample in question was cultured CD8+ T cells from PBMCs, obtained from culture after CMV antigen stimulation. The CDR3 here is CASSLGSGGFTDTQYF. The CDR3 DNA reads TGTGCCAGCAGCTTAGGAAGCGGAGGCTTCACAGATACGCAGTATTTT.